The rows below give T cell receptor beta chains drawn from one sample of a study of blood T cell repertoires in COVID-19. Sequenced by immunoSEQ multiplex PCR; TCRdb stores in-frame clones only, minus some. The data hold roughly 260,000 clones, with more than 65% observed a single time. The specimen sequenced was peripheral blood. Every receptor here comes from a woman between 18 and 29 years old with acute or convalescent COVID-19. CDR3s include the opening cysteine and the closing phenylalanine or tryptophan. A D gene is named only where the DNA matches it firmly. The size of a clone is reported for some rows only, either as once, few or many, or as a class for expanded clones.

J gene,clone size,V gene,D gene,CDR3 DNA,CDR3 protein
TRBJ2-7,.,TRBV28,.,TGTGCCAGCAGCTCGTCCCCAGGTCTAGGGAGTCTGTCCTACGAGCAGTACTTC,CASSSSPGLGSLSYEQYF
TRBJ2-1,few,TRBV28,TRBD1,TGTGCCAGCAGTTTATGGGGACAGTACAATGAGCAGTTCTTC,CASSLWGQYNEQFF
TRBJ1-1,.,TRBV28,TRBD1,TGTGCCAGCGAAGGGGGCCCGGGCACTGAAGCTTTCTTT,CASEGGPGTEAFF
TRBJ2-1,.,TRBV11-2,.,TGTGCCAGCAGCTCCACTTCTAGCCTCCCCTACAATGAGCAGTTCTTC,CASSSTSSLPYNEQFF
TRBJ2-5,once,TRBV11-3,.,TGTGCCAGCAGCCCCCAGGGCCTAGAGACCCAGTACTTC,CASSPQGLETQYF
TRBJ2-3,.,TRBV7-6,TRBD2,TGTGCCAGCAGCCCATCGGGACTAGCGGGGCCCCCCGATACGCAGTATTTT,CASSPSGLAGPPDTQYF
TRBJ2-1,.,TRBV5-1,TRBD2,TGCGCCAGCAGCGGGGGGAGACTAGCTTACAATGAGCAGTTCTTC,CASSGGRLAYNEQFF
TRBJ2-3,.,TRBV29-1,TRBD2,TGCAGCGTGAGGACTAGCGGCACAGATACGCAGTATTTT,CSVRTSGTDTQYF
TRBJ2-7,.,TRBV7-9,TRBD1,TGTGCCAGCAGCCCACAGGGGGCCGGGGAGCAGTACTTC,CASSPQGAGEQYF
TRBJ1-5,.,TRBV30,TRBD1,TGTGCCTGGGGCCCAGGGGGGAATCAGCCCCAGCATTTT,CAWGPGGNQPQHF
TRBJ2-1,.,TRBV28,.,TGTGCCAGCAGTTTTGTGGGAGGTTACAATGAGCAGTTCTTC,CASSFVGGYNEQFF
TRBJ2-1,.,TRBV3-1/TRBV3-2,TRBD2,TGTGCCAGCAGCCGCAGGACTCTAGCGGGAGGTATTAATGAGCAGTTCTTC,CASSRRTLAGGINEQFF
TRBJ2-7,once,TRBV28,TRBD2,TGTGCCAGCAGTTTCTCTAGCGGGAGGGGGTTACTTGGGCAGTACTTC,CASSFSSGRGLLGQYF
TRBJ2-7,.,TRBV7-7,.,TGTGCTAGCAGCTTAGCATTAGAATACGAGCAGTACTTC,CASSLALEYEQYF
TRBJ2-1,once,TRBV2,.,TGTGCCAGCAGTGAAGGCCGCCCGTCAGGGGGGAAGCTCTACAATGAGCAGTTCTTC,CASSEGRPSGGKLYNEQFF
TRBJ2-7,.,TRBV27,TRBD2,TGTGCCAGCAGGGCGACTAGCGCCTACGAGCAGTACTTC,CASRATSAYEQYF
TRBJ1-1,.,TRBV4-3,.,TGCGCCAGCAGCCTACAGGGTGTCACTGAAGCTTTCTTT,CASSLQGVTEAFF
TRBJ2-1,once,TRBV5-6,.,TGTGCCAGCAGCTTGGTTTTCGGGAAGGGTGAGCAGTTCTTC,CASSLVFGKGEQFF
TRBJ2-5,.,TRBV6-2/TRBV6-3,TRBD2,TGTGCCAGCAGCCGAAGACTAGCGGGAGGTTTGGAGCAAGAGACCCAGTACTTC,CASSRRLAGGLEQETQYF
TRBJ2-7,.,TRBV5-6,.,TGTGCCAGCAGCTTGCGGTCCCGGGGGGCGAGATCCTACGAGCAGTACTTC,CASSLRSRGARSYEQYF
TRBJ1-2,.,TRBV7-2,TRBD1,TGTGCCAGCAGCTTAGCCGGGACAGGGGGCGAACGTGGCTACACCTTC,CASSLAGTGGERGYTF
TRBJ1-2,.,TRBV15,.,TGTGCCACCAGCAGAGATATGAGCAGGGTCTATGGCTACACCTTC,CATSRDMSRVYGYTF
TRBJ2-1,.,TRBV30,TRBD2,TGTGCCTGGTCTGAAAGTCCGGGACTAGCGGGAGGTGAGCAGTTCTTC,CAWSESPGLAGGEQFF
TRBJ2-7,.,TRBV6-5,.,TGTGCCAGCAGCGAGGGCTACGAGCAGTACTTC,CASSEGYEQYF
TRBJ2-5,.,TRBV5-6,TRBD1,TGTGCCAGCAGCCGGTTACAGGGGAGAGAGACCCAGTACTTC,CASSRLQGRETQYF
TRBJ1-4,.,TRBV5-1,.,TGCGCCAGCCGCAGGGGACGTGAAAAACTGTTTTTT,CASRRGREKLFF
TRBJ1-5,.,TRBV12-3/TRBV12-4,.,TGTGCCAGCAGTTTCGGCCCGAGGGGGTCCCAGCATTTT,CASSFGPRGSQHF
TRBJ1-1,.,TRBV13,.,TGTGCCAGCAGTAGGAGAGACCTTAACACTGAAGCTTTCTTT,CASSRRDLNTEAFF
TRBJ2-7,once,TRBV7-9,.,TGTGCCAGCAGACTCACAGGGTCTTCGAGCGAGCAGTACTTC,CASRLTGSSSEQYF
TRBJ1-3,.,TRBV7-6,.,TGTGCCAGCAGCCTCCTTCTGGGGCCGTCTGGAAACACCATATATTTT,CASSLLLGPSGNTIYF
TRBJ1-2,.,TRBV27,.,TGTGCCAGCAGTTCTGGACTGAGCTATGGCTACACCTTC,CASSSGLSYGYTF
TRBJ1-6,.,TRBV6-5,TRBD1,TGTGCCAGCAGCAGGGACAGTATAGGACCCCTCCACTTT,CASSRDSIGPLHF
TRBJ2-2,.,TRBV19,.,TGTGCCAGTACCCTGTCCGGGAAGATAGGGACCGGGGAGCTGTTTTTT,CASTLSGKIGTGELFF
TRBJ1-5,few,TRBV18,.,TGTGCCAGCTCACTCGACAGGACTAGCAATCAGCCCCAGCATTTT,CASSLDRTSNQPQHF
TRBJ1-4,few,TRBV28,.,TGTGCCAGCAGTCCGAAAACCGGGACAAACTATGAAAAACTGTTTTTT,CASSPKTGTNYEKLFF
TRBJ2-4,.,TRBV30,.,TGTGCCTGGAGTGATCTAGCCAAAAACATTCAGTACTTC,CAWSDLAKNIQYF
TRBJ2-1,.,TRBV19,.,TGTGCCAGTAGTATTAGAGGTAATGAGCAGTTCTTC,CASSIRGNEQFF
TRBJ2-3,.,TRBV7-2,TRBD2,TGTGCCACACGACTAGCGGGAGGGGATACGCAGTATTTT,CATRLAGGDTQYF
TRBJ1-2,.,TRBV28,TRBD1,TGTGCCAGCAACATACCGGGACAGAGGGGCTACACCTTC,CASNIPGQRGYTF
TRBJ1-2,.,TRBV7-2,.,TGTGCCAGCAGCTTTAACCGGGTTTCGGCCTATGGCTACACCTTC,CASSFNRVSAYGYTF
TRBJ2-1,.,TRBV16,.,TGTGCCAGCAGCCAACCTGACATTACCTACAATGAGCAGTTCTTC,CASSQPDITYNEQFF
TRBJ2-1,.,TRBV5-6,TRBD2,TGTGCCAGCAGCTTGGGGACTAGCGGGAGGGCCTACAATGAGCAGTTCTTC,CASSLGTSGRAYNEQFF
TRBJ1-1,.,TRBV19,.,TGTGCCAGTAGTATGGGCTTGGCGGACTACCAGAACACTGAAGCTTTCTTT,CASSMGLADYQNTEAFF
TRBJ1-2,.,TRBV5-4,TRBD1,TGTGCCAGCAGCGGCCGACAGGGGGCTGTAGGCTACACCTTC,CASSGRQGAVGYTF
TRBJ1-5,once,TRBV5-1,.,TGCGCCAGCAGCTTGCTGGGGGGGGGCAATCAGCCCCAGCATTTT,CASSLLGGGNQPQHF
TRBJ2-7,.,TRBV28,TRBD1,TGTGCCAGCAGTTTGGAGACGGGACAGTGGTCCTACGAGCAGTACTTC,CASSLETGQWSYEQYF
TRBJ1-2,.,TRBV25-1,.,TGTGCCAGCAGTTCGAGTCAAAGTAACTATGGCTACACCTTC,CASSSSQSNYGYTF
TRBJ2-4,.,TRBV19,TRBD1,TGTGCCACCACGAGGACAGGCCTAGCCAAAAACATTCAGTACTTC,CATTRTGLAKNIQYF
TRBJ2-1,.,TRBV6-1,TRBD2,TGTGCCAGCAGTGAATGGGGGACTAGCGGGAGTGAGCAGTTCTTC,CASSEWGTSGSEQFF
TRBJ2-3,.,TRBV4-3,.,TGCGCCAGCAGCCAAGTCTATGGACCGGGGGAATATACGCAGTATTTT,CASSQVYGPGEYTQYF
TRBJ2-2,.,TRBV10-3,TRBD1,TGTGCCATCAGGCCGGGACAGGGGGGCGGGGAGCTGTTTTTT,CAIRPGQGGGELFF
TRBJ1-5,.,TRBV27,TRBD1,TGTGCCAGCAGTTTACTCAGGGGGCGGAATGTTCTCCATCAGCCCCAGCATTTT,CASSLLRGRNVLHQPQHF
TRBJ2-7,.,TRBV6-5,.,TGTGCCAGCAGCCGCCGCGCGGCCGCGTCCTACGAGCAGTACTTC,CASSRRAAASYEQYF
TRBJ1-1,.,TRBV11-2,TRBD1,TGTGCCAGCAGGAGGCAGGGGGACACTGAAGCTTTCTTT,CASRRQGDTEAFF
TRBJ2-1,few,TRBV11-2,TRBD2,TGTGCCAGCAGCCCAAGTAGCGGGAGGGAAAGTGAGCAGTTCTTC,CASSPSSGRESEQFF
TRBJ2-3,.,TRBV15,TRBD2,TGTGCCACCAAGACGGGAGGGCCGGTACATACGCAGTATTTT,CATKTGGPVHTQYF
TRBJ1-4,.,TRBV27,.,TGTGCCAGCAGTTTAAACCAGGGAAAGGGCGAAAAACTGTTTTTT,CASSLNQGKGEKLFF
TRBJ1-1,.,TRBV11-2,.,TGTGCCAGCAGCTTAGATATCTCCGGGGAAGCTTTCTTT,CASSLDISGEAFF
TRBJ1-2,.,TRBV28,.,TGTGCCAGCGTGGACACGTACGATGGCTACACCTTC,CASVDTYDGYTF
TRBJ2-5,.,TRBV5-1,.,TGCGCCAGCAGGTCGGCGGGCGGAAAACAAGAGACCCAGTACTTC,CASRSAGGKQETQYF